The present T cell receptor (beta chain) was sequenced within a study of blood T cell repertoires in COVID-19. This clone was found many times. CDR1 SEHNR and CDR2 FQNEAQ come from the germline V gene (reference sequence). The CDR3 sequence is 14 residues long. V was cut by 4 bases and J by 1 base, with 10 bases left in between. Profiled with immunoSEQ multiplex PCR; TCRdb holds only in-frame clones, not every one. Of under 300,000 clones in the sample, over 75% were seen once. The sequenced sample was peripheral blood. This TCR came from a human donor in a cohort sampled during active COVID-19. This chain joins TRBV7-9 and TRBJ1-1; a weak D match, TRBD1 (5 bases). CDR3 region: CASSSTGGNTEAFF. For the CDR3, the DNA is TGTGCCAGCAGCTCAACCGGGGGGAACACTGAAGCTTTCTTT.